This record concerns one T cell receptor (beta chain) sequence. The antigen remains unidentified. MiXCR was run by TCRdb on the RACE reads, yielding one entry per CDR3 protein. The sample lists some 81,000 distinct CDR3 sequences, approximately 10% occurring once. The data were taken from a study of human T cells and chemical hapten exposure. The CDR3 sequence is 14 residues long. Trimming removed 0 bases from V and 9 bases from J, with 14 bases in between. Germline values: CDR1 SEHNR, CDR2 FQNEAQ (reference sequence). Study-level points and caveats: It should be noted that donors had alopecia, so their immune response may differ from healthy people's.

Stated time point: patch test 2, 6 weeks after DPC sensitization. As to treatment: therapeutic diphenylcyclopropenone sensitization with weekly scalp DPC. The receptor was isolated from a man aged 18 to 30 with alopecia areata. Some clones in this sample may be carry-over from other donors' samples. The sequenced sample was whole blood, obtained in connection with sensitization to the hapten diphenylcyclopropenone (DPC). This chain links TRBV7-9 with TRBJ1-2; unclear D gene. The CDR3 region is CASSLAERPQSYTF. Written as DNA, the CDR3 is TGTGCCAGCAGCTTAGCGGAGAGGCCGCAAAGCTACACCTTC.